The clone carrying this T cell receptor (beta chain) showed up just a few times. The antigen is not known. The assay was immunoSEQ multiplex PCR, and TCRdb's table has in-frame clones only and misses some. Here the sample spans about 680,000 clones, around 72% being singletons. This record comes from a study of shared clonotypes between healthy human individuals. Study information: The donor group consisted of two women and a few men, aged 18 to 49.

Trimming at V came to 5 bases and at J to 0 bases, leaving 2 bases not matched to a gene. The CDR3 consists of 15 residues. Germline lookup yields CDR1 SGHNT and CDR2 YENEEA. Study observations and caveats: Investigators collected only blood, and repertoires in tissues likely differ. Between a few donors, naive CD4 clonotypes were shared at a level of about 5.3%.

The J gene is TRBJ2-2, the V gene TRBV11-3; 8 bases align to TRBD1. The source of this sequence is a woman under 40 in good health. Sample: memory CD4+ T cells sorted from blood. This sample's subset: CD45RA-negative fraction. The CDR3 protein is CASSGQGANTGELFF. The CDR3 DNA reads as TGTGCCAGCAGCGGACAGGGCGCGAACACCGGGGAGCTGTTTTTT.